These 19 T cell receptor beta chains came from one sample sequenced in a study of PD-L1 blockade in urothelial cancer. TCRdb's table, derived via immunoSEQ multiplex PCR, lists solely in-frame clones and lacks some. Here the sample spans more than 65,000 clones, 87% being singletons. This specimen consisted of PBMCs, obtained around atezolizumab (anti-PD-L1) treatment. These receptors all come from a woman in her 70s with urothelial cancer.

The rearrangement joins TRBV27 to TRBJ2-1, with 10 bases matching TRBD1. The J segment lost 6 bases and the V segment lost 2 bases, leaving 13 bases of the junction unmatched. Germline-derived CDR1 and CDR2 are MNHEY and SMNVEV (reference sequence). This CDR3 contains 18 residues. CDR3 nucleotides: TGTGCCAGCAGTTTAAGGGGGGGACAGGGGTACGTGGGCAATGAGCAGTTCTTC. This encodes CASSLRGGQGYVGNEQFF.

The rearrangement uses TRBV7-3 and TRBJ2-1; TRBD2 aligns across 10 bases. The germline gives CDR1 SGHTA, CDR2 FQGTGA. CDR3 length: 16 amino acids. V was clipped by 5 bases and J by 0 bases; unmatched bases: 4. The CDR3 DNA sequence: TGTGCCAGCAGCACCCTAGCGGGAGTCTCCTACAATGAGCAGTTCTTC. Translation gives CASSTLAGVSYNEQFF.

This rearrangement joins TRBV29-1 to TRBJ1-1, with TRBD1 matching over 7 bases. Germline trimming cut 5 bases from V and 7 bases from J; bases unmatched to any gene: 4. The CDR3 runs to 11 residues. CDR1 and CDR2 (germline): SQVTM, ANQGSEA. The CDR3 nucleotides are TGCAGCGTTTCAGACAGGGTTGAAGCTTTCTTT. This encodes CSVSDRVEAFF.

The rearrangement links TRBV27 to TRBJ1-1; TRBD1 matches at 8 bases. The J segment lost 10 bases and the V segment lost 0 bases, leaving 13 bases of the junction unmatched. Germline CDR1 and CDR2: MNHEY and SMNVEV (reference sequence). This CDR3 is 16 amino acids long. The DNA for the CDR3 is TGTGCCAGCAGTTTATCGGGACAGGCTTTGTATCTCGGAGCTTTCTTT. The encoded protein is CASSLSGQALYLGAFF.

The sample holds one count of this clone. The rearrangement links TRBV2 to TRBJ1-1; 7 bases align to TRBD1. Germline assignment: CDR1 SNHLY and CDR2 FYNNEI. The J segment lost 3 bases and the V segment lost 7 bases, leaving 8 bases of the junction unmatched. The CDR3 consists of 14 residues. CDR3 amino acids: CASKAYQGDTEAFF. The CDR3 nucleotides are TGTGCCAGCAAAGCCTACCAGGGGGACACTGAAGCTTTCTTT.

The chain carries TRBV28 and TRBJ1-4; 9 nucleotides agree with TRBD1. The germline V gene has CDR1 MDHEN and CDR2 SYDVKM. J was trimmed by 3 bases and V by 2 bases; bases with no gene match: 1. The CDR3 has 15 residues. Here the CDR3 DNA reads TGTGCCAGCAGTTTAGGGGACAGGGCTAATGAAAAACTGTTTTTT. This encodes CASSLGDRANEKLFF. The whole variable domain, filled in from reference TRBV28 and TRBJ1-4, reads DVKVTQSSRYLVKRTGEKVFLECVQDMDHENMFWYRQDPGLGLRLIYFSYDVKMKEKGDIPEGYSVSREKKERFSLILESASTNQTSMYLCASSLGDRANEKLFFGSGTQLSVL.

In DNA, the CDR3 is TGTGCGAGTCAGGGGGCCCGCATGAAACTCTCCCCCTCGATGGGCTACACCTTC. Translating it yields CASQGARMKLSPSMGYTF. The rearrangement links TRBV9 to TRBJ1-2, with 8 positions matching TRBD1. CDR1 SGDLS and CDR2 YYNGEE come from the germline V gene. The CDR3 totals 18 residues.

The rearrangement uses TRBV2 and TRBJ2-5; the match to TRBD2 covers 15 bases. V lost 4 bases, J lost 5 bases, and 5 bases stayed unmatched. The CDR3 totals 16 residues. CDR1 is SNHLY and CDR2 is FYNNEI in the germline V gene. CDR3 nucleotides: TGTGCCAGCAGTGGGACTAGCGGGAGGGCCGTGGAGACCCAGTACTTC. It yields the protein CASSGTSGRAVETQYF. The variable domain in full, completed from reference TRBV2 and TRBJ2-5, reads EPEVTQTPSHQVTQMGQEVILRCVPISNHLYFYWYRQILGQKVEFLVSFYNNEISEKSEIFDDQFSVERPDGSNFTLKIRSTKLEDSAMYFCASSGTSGRAVETQYFGPGTRLLVL.

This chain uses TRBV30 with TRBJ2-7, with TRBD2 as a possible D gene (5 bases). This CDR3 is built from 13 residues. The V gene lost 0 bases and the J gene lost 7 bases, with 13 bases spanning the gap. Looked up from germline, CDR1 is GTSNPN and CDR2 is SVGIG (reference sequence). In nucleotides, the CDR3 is TGTGCCTGGAGTGTTGGGAGTGGCTCGGAGCAGTACTTC. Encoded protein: CAWSVGSGSEQYF.

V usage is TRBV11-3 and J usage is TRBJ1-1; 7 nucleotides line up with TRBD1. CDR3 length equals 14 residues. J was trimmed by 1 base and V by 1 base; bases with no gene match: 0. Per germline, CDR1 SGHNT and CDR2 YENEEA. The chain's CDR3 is CASSLGQGNTEAFF. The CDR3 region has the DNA TGTGCCAGCAGCTTAGGACAGGGGAACACTGAAGCTTTCTTT. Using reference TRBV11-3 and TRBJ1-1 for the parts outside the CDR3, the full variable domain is EAGVVQSPRYKIIEKKQPVAFWCNPISGHNTLYWYLQNLGQGPELLIRYENEEAVDDSQLPKDRFSAERLKGVDSTLKIQPAELGDSAVYLCASSLGQGNTEAFFGQGTRLTVV.

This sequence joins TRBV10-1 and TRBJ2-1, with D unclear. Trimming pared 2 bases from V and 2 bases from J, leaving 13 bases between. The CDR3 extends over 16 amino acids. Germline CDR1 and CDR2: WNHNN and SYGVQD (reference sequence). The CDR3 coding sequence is TGCGCCAGCAGTGAGGCCGGCCAAGGAGCCTACAATGAGCAGTTCTTC. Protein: CASSEAGQGAYNEQFF.

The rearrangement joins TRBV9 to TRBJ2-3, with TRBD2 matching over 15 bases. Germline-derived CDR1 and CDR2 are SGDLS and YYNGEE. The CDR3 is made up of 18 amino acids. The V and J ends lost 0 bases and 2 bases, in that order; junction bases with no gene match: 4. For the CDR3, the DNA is TGTGCCAGCAGCGTAGCCGGGACTAGCGGGAGGATCACAGATACGCAGTATTTT. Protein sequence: CASSVAGTSGRITDTQYF. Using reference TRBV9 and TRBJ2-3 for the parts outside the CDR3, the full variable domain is DSGVTQTPKHLITATGQRVTLRCSPRSGDLSVYWYQQSLDQGLQFLIQYYNGEERAKGNILERFSAQQFPDLHSELNLSSLELGDSALYFCASSVAGTSGRITDTQYFGPGTRLTVL.

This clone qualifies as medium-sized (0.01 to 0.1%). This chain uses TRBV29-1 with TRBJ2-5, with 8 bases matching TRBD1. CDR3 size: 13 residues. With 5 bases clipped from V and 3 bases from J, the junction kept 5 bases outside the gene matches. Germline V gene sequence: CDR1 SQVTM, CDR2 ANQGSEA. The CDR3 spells CSVTAGQEETQYF. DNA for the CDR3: TGCAGCGTTACCGCGGGACAGGAAGAGACCCAGTACTTC.

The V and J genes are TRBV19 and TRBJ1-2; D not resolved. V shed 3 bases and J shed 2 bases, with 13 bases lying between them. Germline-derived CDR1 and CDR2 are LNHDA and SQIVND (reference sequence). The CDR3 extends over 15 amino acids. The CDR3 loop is CASSMEAAGNYGYTF. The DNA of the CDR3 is TGTGCCAGTAGTATGGAGGCAGCGGGAAACTATGGCTACACCTTC.

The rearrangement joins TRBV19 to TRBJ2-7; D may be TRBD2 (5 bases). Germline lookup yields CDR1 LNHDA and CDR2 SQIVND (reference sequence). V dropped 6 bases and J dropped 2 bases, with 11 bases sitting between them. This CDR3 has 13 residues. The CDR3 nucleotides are TGTGCCAGTAGGGAGGCACCCACCTACGAGCAGTACTTC. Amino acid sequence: CASREAPTYEQYF. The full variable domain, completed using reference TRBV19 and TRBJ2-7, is DGGITQSPKYLFRKEGQNVTLSCEQNLNHDAMYWYRQDPGQGLRLIYYSQIVNDFQKGDIAEGYSVSREKKESFPLTVTSAQKNPTAFYLCASREAPTYEQYFGPGTRLTVT.

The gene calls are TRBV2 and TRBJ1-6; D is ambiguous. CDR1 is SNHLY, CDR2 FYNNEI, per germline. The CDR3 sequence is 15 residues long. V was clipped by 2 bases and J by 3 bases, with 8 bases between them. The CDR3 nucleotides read TGTGCCAGCAGTGAACACGGTAGCTATAATTCACCCCTCCACTTT. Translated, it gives CASSEHGSYNSPLHF. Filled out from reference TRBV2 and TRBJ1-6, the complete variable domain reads EPEVTQTPSHQVTQMGQEVILRCVPISNHLYFYWYRQILGQKVEFLVSFYNNEISEKSEIFDDQFSVERPDGSNFTLKIRSTKLEDSAMYFCASSEHGSYNSPLHFGNGTRLTVT.

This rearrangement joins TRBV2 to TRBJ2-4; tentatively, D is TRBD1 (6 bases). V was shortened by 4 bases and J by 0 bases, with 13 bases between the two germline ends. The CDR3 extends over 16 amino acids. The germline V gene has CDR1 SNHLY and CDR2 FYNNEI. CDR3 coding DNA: TGTGCCAGCAGTGGGTACAGGGTGCTAGCCAAAAACATTCAGTACTTC. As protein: CASSGYRVLAKNIQYF.

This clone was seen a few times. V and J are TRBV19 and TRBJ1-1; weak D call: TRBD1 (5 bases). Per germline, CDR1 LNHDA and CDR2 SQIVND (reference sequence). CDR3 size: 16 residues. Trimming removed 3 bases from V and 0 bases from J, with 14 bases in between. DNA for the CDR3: TGTGCCAGTAGTATTGTGGGGGGTGAAGTGAACACTGAAGCTTTCTTT. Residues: CASSIVGGEVNTEAFF.

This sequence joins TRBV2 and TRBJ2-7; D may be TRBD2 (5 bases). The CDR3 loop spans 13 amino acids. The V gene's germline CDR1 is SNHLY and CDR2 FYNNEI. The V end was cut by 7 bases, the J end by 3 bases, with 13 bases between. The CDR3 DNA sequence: TGTGCCAGCATAGATATACTAGACTACGAGCAGTACTTC. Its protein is CASIDILDYEQYF.